Below, 20 T cell receptor beta chains from the same sample are listed, as sequenced in a study of cytomegalovirus exposure and HLA in healthy donors. The primer mix had 60 Vbeta and 13 Jbeta primers. Sequenced by immunoSEQ multiplex PCR; TCRdb stores in-frame clones only, minus some. The sample lists over 200,000 clones, 75% to 90% occurring once. The specimen was PBMCs. All receptors come from a woman aged 18-30 years in good health and CMV-seronegative.

The sample holds one count of this clone. The J gene is TRBJ2-5, the V gene TRBV6-5, with D maybe TRBD1 (6 bases). The V gene's germline CDR1 is MNHEY and CDR2 SVGAGI. With 0 bases removed from V and 5 bases from J, the gap between germline ends came to 13 bases. This CDR3 contains 15 residues. For the CDR3, the DNA is TGTGCCAGCAGTTACTCGATCAGGGGTGAGGAGACCCAGTACTTC. Translated: CASSYSIRGEETQYF.

This clone was seen only a few times. This chain links TRBV29-1 with TRBJ2-7, with D possibly being TRBD2 (5 bases). CDR1 and CDR2 (germline): SQVTM, ANQGSEA. The CDR3 runs to 15 residues. Trimming left V 4 bases short and J 0 bases short, with 16 bases between. DNA of the CDR3: TGCAGCGTTGGTCTTTGGACTCAAAGCTCCTACGAGCAGTACTTC. Translation gives CSVGLWTQSSYEQYF.

The genes are TRBV7-9 and TRBJ1-3; D not certain. V was shortened by 1 base and J by 8 bases, with 9 bases between the two germline ends. Germline loops: CDR1 SEHNR, CDR2 FQNEAQ (reference sequence). This CDR3 is built from 13 residues. CDR3 coding DNA: TGTGCCAGCAGCTTAGTCAGGCCCGACACCATATATTTT. Protein product: CASSLVRPDTIYF.

The rearrangement links TRBV18 to TRBJ1-1; D remains ambiguous. The CDR3 has 13 amino acids. Germline CDR1 and CDR2: KGHSH and LQKENI. The germline V and J ends were trimmed by 3 bases and 11 bases, with 16 bases remaining between them. The CDR3 coding sequence is TGTGCCAGCTCACCTACCCTCGAGATAGAGGCTTTCTTT. Translation: CASSPTLEIEAFF.

This clone was seen a few times. J is TRBJ2-1 and V is TRBV5-1, with TRBD1 matching over 7 bases. The germline V gene has CDR1 SGHRS and CDR2 YFSETQ. The CDR3 extends over 12 amino acids. The trim removed 4 bases at V and 15 bases at J, leaving 10 bases unmatched. The CDR3 is CASSLSQGDWFF. DNA for the CDR3: TGCGCCAGCAGCCTCAGCCAGGGGGATTGGTTCTTC. The complete variable domain, with remaining parts taken from reference TRBV5-1 and TRBJ2-1, reads KAGVTQTPRYLIKTRGQQVTLSCSPISGHRSVSWYQQTPGQGLQFLFEYFSETQRNKGNFPGRFSGRQFSNSRSEMNVSTLELGDSALYLCASSLSQGDWFFGPGTRLTVL.

This rearrangement joins TRBV25-1 to TRBJ1-6, with 10 positions matching TRBD1. CDR1 and CDR2 (germline): MGHDK, SYGVNS. The V and J ends lost 4 bases and 10 bases, in that order; junction bases with no gene match: 7. This CDR3 is 15 amino acids long. Written as DNA, the CDR3 is TGTGCCAGCAGTGCACGGACAGGGGGAAGGTCACCCCTCCACTTT. It translates to CASSARTGGRSPLHF.

This clone has just a few counts. This sample includes further DNA sequences coding for the same CDR3. The rearrangement joins TRBV9 to TRBJ2-1, with 13 bases fitting TRBD2. The CDR3 sequence is 15 residues long. The J segment lost 3 bases and the V segment lost 4 bases, leaving 1 base of the junction unmatched. The germline V gene encodes CDR1 SGDLS and CDR2 YYNGEE. The CDR3: CASSRTSGGYNEQFF. CDR3 nucleotide sequence: TGTGCCAGCAGCCGGACTAGCGGGGGCTACAATGAGCAGTTCTTC.

This chain connects TRBV10-3 to TRBJ1-5, with D maybe TRBD1 (5 bases). CDR1 and CDR2 (germline): ENHRY, SYGVKD. The CDR3 spans 21 residues. V was clipped by 3 bases and J by 2 bases, with 29 bases between them. The CDR3 region has the DNA TGTGCCATCAGTGACCTACCGATCCCGGGACTTTATAAAGTGGGCAATCAGCCCCAGCATTTT. This translates into CAISDLPIPGLYKVGNQPQHF.

This chain joins TRBV4-3 and TRBJ1-4, with D possibly TRBD1 on 5 matching bases. The CDR3 covers 15 residues. The V end lost 6 bases, the J end lost 6 bases, and 17 bases lay between the germline ends. The germline gives CDR1 LGHNA, CDR2 YSLEER. The CDR3 region has the DNA TGCGCCAGCAGTAAATTAGGGCAGGGTGATGAAAAACTGTTTTTT. Amino acid sequence: CASSKLGQGDEKLFF.

The chain combines TRBV29-1 with TRBJ2-7; D might be TRBD1 (6 bases). This CDR3 has 11 amino acids. Germline V CDR1 and CDR2: SQVTM, ANQGSEA. With 6 bases removed from V and 6 bases from J, the gap between germline ends came to 12 bases. The CDR3 bases are TGCAGCGTGGATGACAGGAGCGAGCAGTACTTC. This encodes CSVDDRSEQYF.

The chain combines TRBV2 with TRBJ2-5; maybe TRBD1 (6 bases). There are 15 residues in the CDR3. Germline CDR1 and CDR2: SNHLY and FYNNEI. V was clipped by 6 bases and J by 3 bases, with 17 bases between them. The CDR3 reads CASRPQGIREETQYF. Here the CDR3 DNA reads TGTGCCAGCAGACCACAGGGCATTCGTGAAGAGACCCAGTACTTC.

This sequence joins TRBV29-1 and TRBJ1-6, with TRBD1 identical over 11 bases. Germline CDR1 is SQVTM and CDR2 is ANQGSEA. J was trimmed by 8 bases and V by 7 bases; bases with no gene match: 7. The CDR3 runs 14 residues. This chain's CDR3 is CSAPPGQGDSPLHF. Here the CDR3 DNA reads TGCAGCGCCCCACCGGGACAGGGGGATTCACCCCTCCACTTT.

This clone was seen only once. This sequence joins TRBV7-2 and TRBJ1-2; D gene ambiguous. Deletions cut 2 bases from V and 4 bases from J, with 8 bases between. Germline-derived CDR1 and CDR2 are SGHTA and FQGNSA. The CDR3 contains 13 residues. The CDR3 region has the DNA TGTGCCAGCAGCTTATCCAGGTTCTATGGCTACACCTTC. As protein: CASSLSRFYGYTF. Looking up the rest from reference TRBV7-2 and TRBJ1-2 gives the full variable domain: GAGVSQSPSNKVTEKGKDVELRCDPISGHTALYWYRQSLGQGLEFLIYFQGNSAPDKSGLPSDRFSAERTGGSVSTLTIQRTQQEDSAVYLCASSLSRFYGYTFGSGTRLTVV.

This chain connects TRBV27 to TRBJ1-5, with D possibly being TRBD1 (5 bases). CDR1 and CDR2 (germline): MNHEY, SMNVEV (reference sequence). CDR3 length: 16 residues. The V gene lost 7 bases and the J gene lost 6 bases, with 22 bases spanning the gap. The CDR3 coding sequence is TGTGCCAGCAAAGCTTCAACGAGTGGGGCTAGTCAGCCCCAGCATTTT. Translated, it gives CASKASTSGASQPQHF.

The chain joins TRBV7-9 to TRBJ1-2, with no clear D. The V end was cut by 3 bases, the J end by 0 bases, with 5 bases between. The CDR3 loop spans 13 amino acids. Germline V gene lookup returns CDR1 SEHNR and CDR2 FQNEAQ (reference sequence). The CDR3: CASSFSSNYGYTF. The CDR3, as DNA: TGTGCCAGCAGCTTCTCTTCTAACTATGGCTACACCTTC.

This rearrangement joins TRBV30 to TRBJ1-2; D unresolved. The CDR3 totals 13 residues. V was pared by 4 bases and J by 4 bases, with 13 bases between. The V gene's germline CDR1 is GTSNPN and CDR2 SVGIG (reference sequence). The CDR3 protein is CAWNVRTRYGYTF. The CDR3 DNA is TGTGCCTGGAATGTCAGGACTCGCTATGGCTACACCTTC. Full variable domain (missing parts from reference TRBV30 and TRBJ1-2): SQTIHQWPATLVQPVGSPLSLECTVEGTSNPNLYWYRQAAGRGLQLLFYSVGIGQISSEVPQNLSASRPQDRQFILSSKKLLLSDSGFYLCAWNVRTRYGYTFGSGTRLTVV.

This clone was seen a handful of times. The gene calls are TRBV9 and TRBJ2-5, with TRBD2 as a possible D gene (5 bases). The germline CDR1 and CDR2 sequences are SGDLS and YYNGEE. This CDR3 is built from 13 residues. The V end was cut by 4 bases, the J end by 2 bases, with 9 bases between. DNA for the CDR3: TGTGCCAGCAGCACGGGGATACAAGAGACCCAGTACTTC. It yields the protein CASSTGIQETQYF.

The chain employs TRBV11-2 and TRBJ2-3, with 7 bases lining up with TRBD1. CDR3 size: 16 residues. Germline V gene data show CDR1 as SGHAT and CDR2 as FQNNGV. V shed 5 bases, J shed 3 bases, and the junction held 11 bases outside the gene matches. The CDR3 spells CASSHNRDSLTDTQYF. The CDR3 bases are TGTGCCAGCAGCCATAACCGGGACAGCCTTACAGATACGCAGTATTTT.

The gene calls are TRBV6-1 and TRBJ2-5; 7 positions match TRBD2. V trimming: 6 bases; J trimming: 5 bases; junction bases outside the gene matches: 12. This CDR3 region has 15 residues. The germline gives CDR1 MNHNS, CDR2 SASEGT. The CDR3 loop is CASSLLGGTTETQYF. Here the CDR3 DNA reads TGTGCCAGCAGCCTACTGGGAGGGACTACTGAGACCCAGTACTTC.

In DNA, the CDR3 is TGTGCCAGCAGCAATTTCGTAGAGCTCCAAGAGACCCAGTACTTC. Its translation is CASSNFVELQETQYF. This chain connects TRBV21-1 to TRBJ2-5; the table gives TRBD2 as D, unverified against the DNA. TRBV21-1 is tagged as a pseudogene. This CDR3 has 15 amino acids.